The sequence of this T cell receptor (beta chain) was determined in a study of T cells in Graves' hyperthyroidism and ophthalmopathy. General study points: Blood samples included most of the expanded thyroid clonotypes exceeding 0.001. Ophthalmopathy stood apart from stable hyperthyroidism in a 13 V-J model.

The study collected blood at first hyperthyroidism diagnosis, before any ophthalmopathy symptoms arose. As for this clonotype: Its antigen is currently unknown.

The TCR beta CDR3 regions underwent amplification using RNA transcripts as the source. The HTBI set primed first-round TCR CDR3 RT-PCR. TCRdb called the multiplex PCR reads again in MiXCR, with one record for every CDR3 protein. The sample includes about 280,000 distinct CDR3 sequences, under 30% of them seen just once. This CDR3 is built from 13 residues. Germline-derived CDR1 and CDR2 are MDHEN and SYDVKM. V gave up 6 bases and J gave up 0 bases, with 9 bases separating them. The sequencing sample was made of blood. This receptor was taken from a man in his forties with Graves' hyperthyroidism that later progressed to Graves' ophthalmopathy. The chain is built from TRBV28 and TRBJ2-7; maybe TRBD2 (6 bases). The CDR3 protein is CASSGDSSYEQYF. The CDR3 nucleotides read TGTGCCAGCAGCGGGGACTCCTCCTACGAGCAGTACTTC.